Sequencing of this TCR beta chain was carried out in a study of graft-versus-host responses after intestinal transplantation. The wider study: Multivisceral, liver-intestinal, or isolated intestinal transplants were performed in recipients. Anti-thymocyte globulin was used for induction in all recipients, who then took tacrolimus and steroids for 2 to 4 years. General study points: High graft-versus-host to host-versus-graft T cell clonal ratios marked allografts of patients with graft-donor macrochimerism. The authors found GvH clones in recipient marrow, some appearing first in ileum or blood.

This CDR3 has 15 residues. Germline V gene data show CDR1 as GTSNPN and CDR2 as SVGIG (reference sequence). Trimming shortened V by 0 bases and J by 8 bases, and 16 bases separated the two germline ends. Concerning this clone itself: Its antigen is currently unknown.

Method: immunoSEQ multiplex PCR; TCRdb's copy keeps in-frame clones and lacks some. The table shows some 90,000 clones, with 85% to 95% occurring only once. The chain is built from TRBV30 and TRBJ1-4; D remains ambiguous. This receptor was taken from a human donor who received an intestinal transplant. The sequenced sample was unstimulated CD8+ T cells sorted from spleen or lymph node cells, obtained before intestinal transplant. CDR3 loop: CAWSVKVGRGEKLFF. Written as DNA, the CDR3 is TGTGCCTGGAGTGTAAAAGTAGGGAGAGGAGAAAAACTGTTTTTT.